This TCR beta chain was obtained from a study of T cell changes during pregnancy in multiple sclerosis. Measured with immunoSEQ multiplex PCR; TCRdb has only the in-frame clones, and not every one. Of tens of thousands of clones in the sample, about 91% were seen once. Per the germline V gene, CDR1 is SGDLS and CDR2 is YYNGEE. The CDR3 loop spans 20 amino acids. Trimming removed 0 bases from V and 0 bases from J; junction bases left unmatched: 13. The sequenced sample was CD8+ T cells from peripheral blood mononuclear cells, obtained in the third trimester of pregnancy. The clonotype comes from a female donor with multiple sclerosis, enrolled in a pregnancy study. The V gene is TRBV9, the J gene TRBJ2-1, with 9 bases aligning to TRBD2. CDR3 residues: CASSVVRAGGFISSYNEQFF. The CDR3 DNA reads TGTGCCAGCAGCGTAGTCCGAGCGGGGGGTTTTATAAGCTCCTACAATGAGCAGTTCTTC.